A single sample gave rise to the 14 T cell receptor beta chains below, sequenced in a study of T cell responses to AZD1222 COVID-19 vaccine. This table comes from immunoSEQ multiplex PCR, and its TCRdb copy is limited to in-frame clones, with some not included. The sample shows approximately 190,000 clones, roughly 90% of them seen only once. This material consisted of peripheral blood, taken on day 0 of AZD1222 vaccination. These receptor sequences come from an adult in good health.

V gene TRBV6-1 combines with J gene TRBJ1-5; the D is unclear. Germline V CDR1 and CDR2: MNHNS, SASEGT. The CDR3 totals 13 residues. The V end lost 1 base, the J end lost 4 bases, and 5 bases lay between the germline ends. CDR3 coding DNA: TGTGCCAGCAGTGAAGATCGGAATCAGCCCCAGCATTTT. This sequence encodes CASSEDRNQPQHF.

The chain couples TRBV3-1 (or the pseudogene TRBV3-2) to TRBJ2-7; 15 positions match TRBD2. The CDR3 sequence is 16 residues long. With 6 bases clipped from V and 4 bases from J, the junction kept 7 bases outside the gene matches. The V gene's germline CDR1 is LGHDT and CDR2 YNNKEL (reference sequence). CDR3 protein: CASSRTSGRATYEQYF. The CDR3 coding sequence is TGTGCCAGCAGTCGGACTAGCGGGAGGGCTACTTACGAGCAGTACTTC.

DNA of the CDR3: TGTGCCAGCAGTACAGGGTGGAGCAATCAGCCCCAGCATTTT. Translated, it gives CASSTGWSNQPQHF. This chain uses TRBV27 with TRBJ1-5, with D possibly matching TRBD1 (6 bases). CDR1 MNHEY and CDR2 SMNVEV come from the germline V gene (reference sequence). V was cut by 5 bases and J by 1 base, with 9 bases left in between. The CDR3 extends over 14 amino acids.

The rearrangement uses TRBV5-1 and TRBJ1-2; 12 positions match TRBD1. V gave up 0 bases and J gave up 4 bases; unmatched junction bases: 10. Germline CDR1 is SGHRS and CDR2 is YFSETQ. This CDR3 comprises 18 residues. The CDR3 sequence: CASSLAISGTGGSYGYTF. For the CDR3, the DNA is TGCGCCAGCAGCTTGGCCATTTCGGGGACAGGGGGCAGCTATGGCTACACCTTC.

CDR3 protein: CASSLAAQETQYF. The CDR3 DNA follows: TGTGCCAGCAGCTTAGCGGCACAAGAGACCCAGTACTTC. J is TRBJ2-5 and V is TRBV7-2; D remains unclear. The V gene lost 0 bases and the J gene lost 2 bases, with 4 bases spanning the gap. Germline lookup yields CDR1 SGHTA and CDR2 FQGNSA. There are 13 residues in the CDR3.

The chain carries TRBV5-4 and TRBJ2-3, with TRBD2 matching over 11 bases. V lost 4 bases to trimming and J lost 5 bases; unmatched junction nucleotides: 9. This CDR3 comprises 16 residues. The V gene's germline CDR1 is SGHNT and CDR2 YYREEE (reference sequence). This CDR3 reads CASSALLAGAGDTQYF. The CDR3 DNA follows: TGTGCCAGCAGCGCCTTACTAGCGGGAGCGGGAGATACGCAGTATTTT.

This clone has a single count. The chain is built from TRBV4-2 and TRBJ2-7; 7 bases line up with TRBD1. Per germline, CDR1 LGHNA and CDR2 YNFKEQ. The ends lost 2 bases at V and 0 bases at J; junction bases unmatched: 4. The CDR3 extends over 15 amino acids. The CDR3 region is CASSQLTGSSYEQYF. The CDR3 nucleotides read TGTGCCAGCAGCCAACTGACAGGGAGCTCCTACGAGCAGTACTTC.

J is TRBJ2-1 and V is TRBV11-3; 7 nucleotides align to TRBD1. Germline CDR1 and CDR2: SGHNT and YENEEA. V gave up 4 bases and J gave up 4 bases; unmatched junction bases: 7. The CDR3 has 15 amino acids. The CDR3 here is CASSWDSKEYNEQFF. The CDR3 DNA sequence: TGTGCCAGCAGCTGGGACAGCAAAGAATACAATGAGCAGTTCTTC.

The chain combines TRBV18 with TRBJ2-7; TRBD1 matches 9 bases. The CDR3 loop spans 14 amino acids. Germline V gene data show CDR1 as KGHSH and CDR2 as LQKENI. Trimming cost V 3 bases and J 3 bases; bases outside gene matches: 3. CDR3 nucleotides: TGTGCCAGCTCACCTGGGACAGGGAACTACGAGCAGTACTTC. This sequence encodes CASSPGTGNYEQYF.

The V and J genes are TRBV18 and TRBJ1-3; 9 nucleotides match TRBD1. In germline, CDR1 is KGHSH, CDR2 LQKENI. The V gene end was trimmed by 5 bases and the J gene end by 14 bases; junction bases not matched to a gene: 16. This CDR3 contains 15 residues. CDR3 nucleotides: TGTGCCAGCTCATCCCGGGACAGGGATTTTGTCCCACTATATTTT. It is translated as CASSSRDRDFVPLYF.

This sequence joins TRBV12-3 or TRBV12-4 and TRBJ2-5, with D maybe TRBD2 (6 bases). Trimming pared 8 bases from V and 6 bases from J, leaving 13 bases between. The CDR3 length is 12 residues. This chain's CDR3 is CASRGLFQTQYF. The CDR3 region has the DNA TGTGCCAGCCGGGGACTTTTTCAGACCCAGTACTTC.

CDR3 coding DNA: TGTGCCAGCAGCTTCGACCGGGACAGGGAAAGCGCGGGGACGGCCACTGAAGCTTTCTTT. Protein product: CASSFDRDRESAGTATEAFF. The chain carries TRBV7-8 and TRBJ1-1; 9 nucleotides align to TRBD1. Germline lookup yields CDR1 SGHVS and CDR2 FQNEAQ. This CDR3 contains 20 residues. J gave up 4 bases and V 3 bases, and 21 bases lay outside the gene matches.

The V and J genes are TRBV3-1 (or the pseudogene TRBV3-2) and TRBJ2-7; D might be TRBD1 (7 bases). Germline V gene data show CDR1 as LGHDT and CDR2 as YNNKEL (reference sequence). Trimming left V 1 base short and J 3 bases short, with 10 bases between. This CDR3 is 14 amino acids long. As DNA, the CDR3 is TGTGCCAGCAGCCAAGGCCAGGGGGGCTACGAGCAGTACTTC. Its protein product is CASSQGQGGYEQYF.

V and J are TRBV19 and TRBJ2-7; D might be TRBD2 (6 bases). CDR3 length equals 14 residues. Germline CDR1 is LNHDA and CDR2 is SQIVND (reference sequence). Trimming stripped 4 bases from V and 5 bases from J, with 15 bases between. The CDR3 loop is CASSSQGGRHEQYF. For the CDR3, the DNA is TGTGCCAGTAGTAGCCAGGGAGGCCGTCACGAGCAGTACTTC.